The 27 T cell receptor beta chains below all came from one sample that was sequenced in a study of tumor and adjacent non-tumor tissue in lung cancer (dated by TCRdb to 2016 to 2018). RNA was isolated from bulk unsorted tissue, and RNA quality was assessed with a NanoDrop ND-1000 and an Agilent 2100. Library method: multiplex PCR. The data were produced on an Illumina HiSeq 2500. TCRbeta libraries were constructed through three rounds of nested PCR with primers (Table S4) according to protocols adapted from ARM-PCR. TCRdb reworked the public reads: Q25 trimming with fastp, MiXCR clone assembly, productive beta chains retained. Rows are unified per CDR3 protein, each entry keeping the most common DNA and genes. The sample records 91,000 or so distinct CDR3 sequences, approximately 65% of which are singletons. The top ten constitute approximately 20% of the sample. Sample: lung tumor tissue. These receptors originate from a man aged 55 to 70 with non-small cell lung cancer.

Comment on this clonotype: Mismatch with germline at one junction end may stem from a read error. The genes are TRBV5-5 and TRBJ2-2; tentatively, D is TRBD1 or TRBD2 (5 bases each). The V gene's germline CDR1 is SGHKS and CDR2 YYEKEE (reference sequence). The CDR3 extends over 15 amino acids. The CDR3, as DNA: TGTACCAGCAGCTTTGGCATGGGGCGCACCGGGGAGCCGTTCTTT. Translation gives CTSSFGMGRTGEPFF.

Note on this clonotype: The final CDR3 position lacks the conserved phenylalanine or tryptophan, pointing to a likely read error. The rearrangement uses TRBV18 and TRBJ1-1; TRBD1 matches at 10 bases. The V segment lost 3 bases and the J segment 4 bases; nucleotides outside the gene matches: 11. The CDR3 loop spans 17 amino acids. Germline V gives CDR1 KGHSH, CDR2 LQKENI. This chain's CDR3 is CASSPPGQGIRGTEAFL. The DNA for the CDR3 is TGTGCCAGCTCACCTCCGGGACAGGGGATCCGGGGCACTGAAGCTTTCTTA.

Concerning this clonotype itself: A read error may account for a junction end that differs from germline. The chain recombines TRBV12-3 or TRBV12-4 with TRBJ2-3, with D perhaps TRBD2 (5 bases). The CDR3 is made up of 16 amino acids. CDR3 in DNA: TGTGCCAGCAGTTCCAATGACATGGGGAGCACAGATACCCAGTATTTT. Residues: CASSSNDMGSTDTQYF.

Points on this clonotype: Sequence at one end of the junction differs from germline and may be a read error. V gene TRBV6-1 combines with J gene TRBJ1-5; D is undetermined. The germline V gene has CDR1 MNHNS and CDR2 SASEGT. The CDR3 has 13 amino acids. The CDR3 DNA is TGTGCCAGCGGTGAAACCACCCCTCAGTCCCAGCATTTT. It codes for CASGETTPQSQHF.

This clonotype was observed a few times. This may arise from a read error, as a much more abundant clone is one base away. The chain couples TRBV6-1 to TRBJ1-2; no definite D call. The germline V gene encodes CDR1 MNHNS and CDR2 SASEGT. CDR3 length: 11 residues. CDR3 coding DNA: TGTGCCAGCAGTGAAGTCTATGGCTACGCCTTC. Translation gives CASSEVYGYAF.

For this clonotype: A much larger clone lies a single base off, so this may be a read error. This sequence joins TRBV14 and TRBJ1-1; D is ambiguous. The CDR3 is 14 amino acids. Germline assignment: CDR1 SGHDN and CDR2 FVKESK. The ends were cut back, 0 bases at V and 6 bases at J, with 11 bases in the middle. The CDR3 is CASSQDLEAAEAFF. The DNA of the CDR3 is TGTGCCAGCAGCCAAGATCTGGAGGCTGCTGAAGCTTTCTTT.

CDR3 loop: CASSYPGLSERTQHF. The CDR3 DNA reads as TGTGCCAGCAGTTACCCTGGACTCTCGGAGCGGACCCAGCATTTT. This sequence joins TRBV6-6 and TRBJ1-5; D gene uncertain. This CDR3 region has 15 residues. V dropped 2 bases and J dropped 11 bases, with 19 bases sitting between them. Germline V gene lookup returns CDR1 MNHNY and CDR2 SVGAGI (reference sequence).

Points on this clonotype: This may be a read error, as it is one base from a much larger clone. The gene calls are TRBV6-2 or TRBV6-3 and TRBJ2-1, with D uncertain. This CDR3 is 14 amino acids long. Trimming cost V 7 bases and J 6 bases, with 16 bases left between them. The germline V gene encodes CDR1 MNHEY and CDR2 SVGEGT. The CDR3, as DNA: TGTGCCAGCACCCCGCAGGCAACCTGCAATGAGCAGTTCTTC. It translates to CASTPQATCNEQFF.

Concerning this clonotype itself: Since no conserved phenylalanine or tryptophan closes the CDR3, a read error is the likely cause. The gene calls are TRBV4-3 and TRBJ1-3, with TRBD1 matching 10 bases. The CDR3 extends over 15 amino acids. From germline, CDR1 is LGHNA and CDR2 YSLEER. The CDR3: CSSSQGTGVGNTIYY. In DNA form, the CDR3 reads TGCTCCAGCAGCCAAGGGACAGGGGTCGGAAACACCATATATTAT.

Turning to this clonotype: The germline gene is not matched at one end of the junction; a read error may be the cause. V is TRBV11-1 and J is TRBJ2-7; 7 bases agree with TRBD2. The CDR3 loop spans 14 amino acids. CDR1 is SGHAT and CDR2 is FQDESV in the germline V gene (reference sequence). The CDR3 bases are TGTGCCAGCGGCTTTCCTAGCGGCGCCTACGAGCAGTACTTC. It specifies CASGFPSGAYEQYF.

In regard to this clonotype: The junction and the germline gene differ at one end; a read error may be behind it. The rearrangement joins TRBV5-4 to TRBJ2-7; D is perhaps TRBD1 (5 bases). Germline V lookup: CDR1 SGHNT, CDR2 YYREEE (reference sequence). The CDR3 is made up of 13 amino acids. CDR3 bases: TGTTCCAGCAGCTTGGGGCAGGATACCGAGCAGTACTTC. Its protein product is CSSSLGQDTEQYF.

This clonotype has just one count. At one end the junction does not follow the germline gene, possibly because of a read error. This sequence joins TRBV6-6 and TRBJ1-1; D may be TRBD1 (5 bases). The CDR3 is 15 amino acids. Per germline, CDR1 MNHNY and CDR2 SVGAGI (reference sequence). The CDR3 nucleotides read TGTGCCAGCAGGCCAAATAGAGGGGCGAACACGGAAGCTTTCTTT. Amino acid sequence: CASRPNRGANTEAFF.

The chain joins TRBV5-6 to TRBJ2-2; possibly TRBD2 for D (6 bases). Germline loops: CDR1 SGHDT, CDR2 YYEEEE. The CDR3 has 14 amino acids. The V gene lost 5 bases and the J gene lost 5 bases, with 13 bases spanning the gap. CDR3 nucleotides: TGTGCCAGCAGTCGGGGGTCAAGAACCGGGGAGCTGTTTTTT. Translated: CASSRGSRTGELFF. Variable domain in full (rest from reference TRBV5-6 and TRBJ2-2): DAGVTQSPTHLIKTRGQQVTLRCSPKSGHDTVSWYQQALGQGPQFIFQYYEEEERQRGNFPDRFSGHQFPNYSSELNVNALLLGDSALYLCASSRGSRTGELFFGEGSRLTVL.

Of note for this clonotype: A read error may account for a junction end that differs from germline. The V and J genes are TRBV6-5 and TRBJ1-2, with 7 bases aligning to TRBD1. Germline assignment: CDR1 MNHEY and CDR2 SVGAGI. The CDR3 totals 15 residues. CDR3 residues: CVSSYRAGTDYGYTF. The CDR3 DNA is TGTGTCAGCAGTTACCGAGCCGGGACAGACTATGGTTACACCTTC.

With regard to this clonotype: An end of the junction does not agree with germline; a read error may underlie this. V gene TRBV6-1 combines with J gene TRBJ2-5, with D possibly being TRBD1 (5 bases). The CDR3 spans 12 residues. The V gene's germline CDR1 is MNHNS and CDR2 SASEGT. The DNA for the CDR3 is TGTGTCAGCAGTGCCAGGGTTGAGACCCAGTATTTC. Translated: CVSSARVETQYF.

Turning to this clonotype: A junction boundary mismatches the germline segment, possibly from a read error. The CDR3 bases are TGTTCCAGCAGCCACCGGACGGGGATTAAAGAGATCCTGTACTTC. Translating it yields CSSSHRTGIKEILYF. The chain combines TRBV11-1 with TRBJ2-5, with D possibly TRBD2 on 5 matching bases. Germline values: CDR1 SGHAT, CDR2 FQDESV (reference sequence). CDR3 size: 15 residues.

In this sample, this clonotype turned up a few times. Since no conserved phenylalanine or tryptophan closes the CDR3, a read error is the likely cause. The chain links TRBV11-1 to TRBJ2-7; no clear D. The CDR3 sequence is 14 residues long. CDR1 SGHAT and CDR2 FQDESV come from the germline V gene (reference sequence). Trimming took off 3 bases at V and 2 bases at J, with 11 bases between the two ends. The CDR3 nucleotides read TGTGCCAGCAGCTTTCCAGGCGGCGCCTACGAGCAGTACCTT. Residues: CASSFPGGAYEQYL.

The chain uses TRBV7-8 and TRBJ2-1; a possible D gene is TRBD2 (7 bases). This CDR3 contains 18 residues. Germline V CDR1 and CDR2: SGHVS, FQNEAQ. V was shortened by 5 bases and J by 6 bases, with 26 bases between the two germline ends. For the CDR3, the DNA is TGTGCCAGCAGCCTTTTTGCCTCTATTGGGGAGGGGGGCAATGAGCAGTTCTTC. This sequence encodes CASSLFASIGEGGNEQFF.

Only one count was recorded for this clonotype. Lacking the conserved final phenylalanine or tryptophan, this CDR3 likely reflects a read error. The chain links TRBV11-3 to TRBJ2-1; maybe TRBD2 (9 bases). The germline gives CDR1 SGHNT, CDR2 YENEEA. The germline V and J ends were trimmed by 5 bases and 12 bases, with 17 bases remaining between them. This CDR3 spans 13 amino acids. The CDR3 loop is CASSKPSGTGQFL. The CDR3 DNA sequence: TGTGCCAGCAGCAAACCTAGCGGGACAGGGCAGTTCCTC.

The V and J genes are TRBV20-1 and TRBJ2-2, with D tentatively TRBD2 (9 bases). The CDR3 has 18 amino acids. Germline V gene data show CDR1 as DFQATT and CDR2 as SNEGSKA (reference sequence). V lost 0 bases, J lost 0 bases, and 17 bases lay in between. The CDR3 DNA reads TGCAGTGCTAGAGATGCGGGGGGGACAGGCGCGAACACCGGGGAGCTGTTTTTT. It specifies CSARDAGGTGANTGELFF.

The table lists this clonotype with many counts. This chain joins TRBV5-1 and TRBJ1-6, with 9 bases aligning to TRBD1. V was pared by 0 bases and J by 9 bases, with 7 bases of the junction left unmatched. This CDR3 is built from 16 residues. CDR1 and CDR2 (germline): SGHRS, YFSETQ. Here the CDR3 DNA reads TGCGCCAGCAGCTTGGACCCACAGGGGGCGGCTTCACCCCTCCACTTT. Translating gives CASSLDPQGAASPLHF.

This clonotype was recorded many times. This chain joins TRBV28 and TRBJ2-4, with D perhaps TRBD2 (7 bases). Looked up from germline, CDR1 is MDHEN and CDR2 is SYDVKM. Trimming removed 3 bases from V and 6 bases from J, with 12 bases in between. This CDR3 region has 14 residues. The CDR3 nucleotides are TGTGCCAGCAGTTTGACCGCGGGGGCAAACATTCAGTACTTC. This encodes CASSLTAGANIQYF.

In regard to this clonotype: A junction boundary mismatches the germline segment, possibly from a read error. The chain is built from TRBV28 and TRBJ1-5; the D gene is possibly TRBD1 (6 bases). CDR1 MDHEN and CDR2 SYDVKM come from the germline V gene. The CDR3 length is 16 residues. The CDR3 DNA reads as TGTGCCAGCAGGTTATTAGGGGGTCAAGAGGATCAGCCCCAGCATTTT. Translated, it gives CASRLLGGQEDQPQHF.

As for this clonotype: A much larger clone differs from this one at a single base, so this may be a read error. V usage is TRBV20-1 and J usage is TRBJ2-1; possibly TRBD1 or TRBD2 for D (5 bases each). CDR1 is DFQATT and CDR2 is SNEGSKA in the germline V gene (reference sequence). This CDR3 is built from 12 residues. The CDR3 region is CSARDQLNDQFF. CDR3 coding DNA: TGCAGTGCACGGGACCAACTCAATGACCAGTTCTTC.

About this clonotype itself: At one boundary the junction diverges from the germline segment, which might be a read error. The chain has TRBV11-1 and TRBJ1-1; the match to TRBD1 covers 8 bases. CDR3 size: 11 residues. Germline values: CDR1 SGHAT, CDR2 FQDESV (reference sequence). The CDR3 region has the DNA TGTGTCAGCAGCATCAGGGGGCTTACTTTCTTT. Protein: CVSSIRGLTFF. The whole variable domain, filled in from reference TRBV11-1 and TRBJ1-1, reads EAEVAQSPRYKITEKSQAVAFWCDPISGHATLYWYRQILGQGPELLVQFQDESVVDDSQLPKDRFSAERLKGVDSTLKIQPAELGDSAMYLCVSSIRGLTFFGQGTRLTVV.

The chain recombines TRBV11-2 with TRBJ1-2, with D tentatively TRBD1 (5 bases). Germline-derived CDR1 and CDR2 are SGHAT and FQNNGV. V dropped 1 base and J dropped 7 bases, with 16 bases sitting between them. The CDR3 loop spans 15 amino acids. CDR3 residues: CASSLVVTVGIGYTF. CDR3 coding DNA: TGTGCCAGCAGCTTAGTTGTGACAGTGGGCATTGGCTACACCTTC. The variable domain in full, completed from reference TRBV11-2 and TRBJ1-2, reads EAGVAQSPRYKIIEKRQSVAFWCNPISGHATLYWYQQILGQGPKLLIQFQNNGVVDDSQLPKDRFSAERLKGVDSTLKIQPAKLEDSAVYLCASSLVVTVGIGYTFGSGTRLTVV.

The chain carries TRBV6-2 or TRBV6-3 and TRBJ2-7, with TRBD1 matching 7 bases. CDR1 and CDR2 from the germline V gene are MNHEY and SVGEGT. V trimming: 4 bases; J trimming: 12 bases; junction bases outside the gene matches: 21. The CDR3 runs 16 residues. The CDR3 is CASSFDDRVYTYQRYF. CDR3 nucleotide sequence: TGTGCCAGCAGTTTCGACGACAGGGTCTACACCTACCAGCGGTACTTC.